This T cell receptor beta chain was documented in a study of blood T cell repertoires in COVID-19. Overall study: Acute and convalescent COVID-19 specimens originated in the United States, Italy and Spain. T cells, B-cell-depleted T cells, or PBMCs provided the cDNA or gDNA that served as material.

CDR3 length equals 13 residues. V lost 4 bases, J lost 1 base, and 7 bases lay in between. Germline values: CDR1 MNHEY, CDR2 SMNVEV (reference sequence). Original handling: Amplification with reference gene primers provided the estimates of nucleated cell counts. Profiling relied on immunoSEQ multiplex PCR, and the TCRdb table lists in-frame clones only, not all of them. That table gives V, J and clone size, and the DNA gave D and trimming. The table has 95,000 to 150,000 clones, roughly 88% seen once. Specimen: peripheral blood. The clonotype comes from a woman between 45 and 65 years old with active or convalescent COVID-19. The genes are TRBV27 and TRBJ1-1; D ambiguous. DNA of the CDR3: TGTGCCAGCAGTTATACACAGAACACTGAAGCTTTCTTT. As protein: CASSYTQNTEAFF.